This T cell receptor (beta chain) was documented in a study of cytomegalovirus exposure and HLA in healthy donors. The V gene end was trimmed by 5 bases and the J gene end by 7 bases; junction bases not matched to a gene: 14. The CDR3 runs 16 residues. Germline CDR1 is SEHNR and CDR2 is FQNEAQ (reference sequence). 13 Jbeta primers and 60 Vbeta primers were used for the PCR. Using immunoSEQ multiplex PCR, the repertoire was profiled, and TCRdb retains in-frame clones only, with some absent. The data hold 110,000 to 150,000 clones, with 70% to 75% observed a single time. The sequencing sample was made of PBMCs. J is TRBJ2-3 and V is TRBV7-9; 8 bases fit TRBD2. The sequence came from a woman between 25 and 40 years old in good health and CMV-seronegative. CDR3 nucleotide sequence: TGTGCCAGCAGCCCGTTTAGCGGGGATATAAAAAATACGCAGTATTTT. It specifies CASSPFSGDIKNTQYF.